This TCR beta chain emerged from a study of tumor-infiltrating lymphocytes in primary liver carcinoma. Study at large: Roughly 3.65 to 7.5 million productive TCRbeta reads were obtained per sample, with similar numbers across tissue types.

They got blood RNA out of unsorted whole blood and also pulled out germline DNA. Concerning this clonotype itself: Its specificity is unknown. A much larger clone lies a single base off, so this may be a read error.

Study outcomes and limitations: For tumor-adjacent and tumor-blood pairs, overlap was less than that seen for tumor region pairs. Tumors had a significantly higher top-250-clone fraction than blood (p = 0.039).

Constant-region priming of about 0.5 ug total RNA yielded TCR beta cDNA. TCR beta libraries came from three nested multiplex PCR rounds using slightly modified ARM-PCR. For around 11 cycles apiece, the opening two PCR rounds ran with TRBV1-TRBV30 forward primers and a C-beta reverse primer. TCRdb used MiXCR to reprocess the multiplex PCR reads, holding one entry per CDR3 protein. Among fewer than 350,000 distinct CDR3 sequences listed, about two thirds were seen once. Germline CDR1 and CDR2: WNHNN and SYGVQD (reference sequence). The CDR3 runs 14 residues. Input material: peripheral blood. This clonotype was sampled from a man in his forties with primary liver carcinoma and hepatitis B virus infection. This chain links TRBV10-1 with TRBJ2-1, with TRBD2 identical over 8 bases. The CDR3 bases are TGCCCCAGCAGTCCCGGGAGGGAGTTGGATGAGCAGTTCTTC. It codes for CPSSPGRELDEQFF.